The present T cell receptor beta chain was sequenced within a study of OX40 agonist ivuxolimab in advanced cancers. About the study as a whole: Ivuxolimab was an agonistic, fully human IgG2 monoclonal antibody directed against OX40 (CD134), a costimulatory receptor. In the dose-escalation cohort, 82.7% of patients were male, and the mean age was around 60 years, with a range of roughly 20 to 85. Patients were allowed to have had prior anti-PD-1, anti-PD-L1 or anti-CTLA-4 therapy, and around two fifths of the dose-escalation patients had been treated with checkpoint inhibitors. The paper describes the monotherapy dose-escalation part (N ≈ 52 patients) of the phase I trial of ivuxolimab. The point of sequencing TCRbeta in the periphery was to test whether ivuxolimab changed TCR sequence diversity and drove clonal T-cell expansion. Three dose-escalation patients achieved partial responses, one with hepatocellular carcinoma and two with cutaneous melanoma. Of the 50 to 55 patients in dose escalation, some 20 had hepatocellular carcinoma, some 15 had melanoma, 9 had renal cell carcinoma and 9 had head and neck cancer. Intravenous ivuxolimab was administered to patients every 2 weeks at six dose levels: 0.01, 0.1, 0.3, 1.5, 3 and 10 mg/kg. On the study overall, not on this receptor specifically: In the 0.1-3.0 mg/kg groups, partial responders were among the patients with the lowest normalized peripheral clonal expansion, particularly in CD8+ T cells. Low levels of normalized T-cell clonal expansion were also seen in some patients who did not respond. Which antigens the clonally expanded peripheral T cells were specific for was not determined. After ivuxolimab, CD8+ T cells had more expanded clones than CD4+ T cells on average. Clonal expansion of both CD4+ and CD8+ blood T cells was observed from baseline to week 6 at doses 0.1 to 3.0 mg/kg.

V is clipped by 3 bases and J by 4 bases, and the sequence between their germline boundaries is 13 bases long. The germline V gene (reference sequence) gives CDR1 as SEHNR and CDR2 as FQNEAQ. From cysteine to phenylalanine, the CDR3 is 14 amino acids long. Solely the CDR3 DNA is kept, with 42 bases framed from the first base. Genomic DNA was extracted from sorted cells for sequencing of the TCRbeta CDR3 region. The immunoSEQ Assay was used to sequence the TCRbeta CDR3 regions. The immuneACCESS repertoire file appears here via TCRdb, limited to in-frame rearrangements. These files lack a portion of the clones; in checked studies, under half of the deficit traces to unresolved V genes, and the cause of the others is not known. The table for this sample lists roughly 60,000 clones; roughly 89% of them were counted only once. The top ten clonotypes cover 13% to 15% of the sample. Note on this clone: The target of this receptor is not known. No much larger clonotype is one base removed from it; base qualities were not supplied.

The trial excluded patients who had a history of autoimmune disease or who were on systemic immunosuppression. In every dose cohort, peripheral blood was drawn for TCR sequencing at baseline, cycle 4 day 1, and cycle 7 day 1. Samples were obtained from an open-label, multicenter, first-in-human phase I dose-escalation trial of ivuxolimab. Adults with locally advanced or metastatic head and neck squamous cell, hepatocellular, melanoma or renal cell carcinoma were enrolled in the trial. CD4+ and CD8+ T cells were sorted separately from peripheral blood before TCR sequencing. This TCR was recovered from an adult with an advanced solid tumor such as melanoma, head and neck, liver or kidney cancer. This material consisted of CD4+ or CD8+ T cells sorted from blood, taken in a trial of the OX40 agonist ivuxolimab. The rearrangement combines TRBV7-9 with TRBJ2-7, and the D gene may be TRBD2, 6 bases matching. The CDR3 here reads CASSFVAEPYEQYF. In nucleotide form, the sequence is TGTGCCAGCAGCTTTGTAGCGGAGCCGTACGAGCAGTACTTC. The CDR3 plus the reference TRBV7-9 and TRBJ2-7 genes for the other parts give the full variable domain: DTGVSQNPRHKITKRGQNVTFRCDPISEHNRLYWYRQTLGQGPEFLTYFQNEAQLEKSRLLSDRFSAERPKGSFSTLEIQRTEQGDSAMYLCASSFVAEPYEQYFGPGTRLTVT.